Here is one T cell receptor (beta chain) with its context. Its antigen is undetermined. This sample was included in a study of T cells in tuberculosis. Study context: IGRA-negative adolescents, IGRA-positive adolescents with latent tuberculosis and adults with active tuberculosis formed this South African cohort. PBMC were archived before or within 7 days of starting treatment.

Time point here: new active TB diagnosis, blood taken before or within 7 days of starting treatment. General study points: Smaller distances to GMM-specific TCRs suggested their expansion in active tuberculosis. Active tuberculosis cases were adults; controls were adolescents.

The protocol was immunoSEQ multiplex PCR, while the TCRdb copy is restricted to in-frame clones and leaves out a portion. Of about 40,000 clones listed, roughly 94% are singletons. The sequencing here drew on PBMCs, taken at tuberculosis diagnosis. The TCR originated in an adult with tuberculosis.

The CDR3 region has the DNA TGTGCCAGCAGCGTCCCGACAGGGAACTATGGCTACACCTTC. Protein: CASSVPTGNYGYTF. The rearrangement uses TRBV9 and TRBJ1-2; 7 nucleotides match TRBD1. The CDR3 has 14 amino acids. From germline, CDR1 is SGDLS and CDR2 YYNGEE. After removal of 2 bases from V and 2 bases from J, the junction contained 3 bases not matched to a gene. The full variable domain, in which reference TRBV9 and TRBJ1-2 provide the parts outside the CDR3, is DSGVTQTPKHLITATGQRVTLRCSPRSGDLSVYWYQQSLDQGLQFLIQYYNGEERAKGNILERFSAQQFPDLHSELNLSSLELGDSALYFCASSVPTGNYGYTFGSGTRLTVV.